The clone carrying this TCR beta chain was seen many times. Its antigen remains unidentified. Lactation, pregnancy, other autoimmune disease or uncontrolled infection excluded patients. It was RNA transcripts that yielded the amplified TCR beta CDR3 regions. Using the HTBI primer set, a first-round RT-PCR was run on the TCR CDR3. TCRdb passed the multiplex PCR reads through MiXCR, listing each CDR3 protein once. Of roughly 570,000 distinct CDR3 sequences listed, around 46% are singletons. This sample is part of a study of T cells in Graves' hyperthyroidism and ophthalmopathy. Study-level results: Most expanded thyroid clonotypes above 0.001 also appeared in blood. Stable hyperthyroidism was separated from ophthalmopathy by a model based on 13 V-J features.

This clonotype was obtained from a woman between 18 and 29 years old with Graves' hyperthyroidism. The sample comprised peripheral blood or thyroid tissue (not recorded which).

The CDR3 loop is CASSVKSGGLNTGELFF. The CDR3 bases are TGTGCCAGTAGTGTAAAATCAGGGGGCCTAAACACCGGGGAGCTGTTTTTT. This sequence joins TRBV19 and TRBJ2-2, with TRBD1 identical over 8 bases. V lost 5 bases and J lost 2; bases outside the gene matches: 10. This CDR3 has 17 residues. Per germline, CDR1 LNHDA and CDR2 SQIVND (reference sequence).